The 9 T cell receptor beta chains in this list originate from one sample, sequenced in a study of T cells in Graves' hyperthyroidism and ophthalmopathy. Amplified TCR beta CDR3 regions came from RNA transcripts. First-round RT-PCR with HTBI primers amplified the TCR CDR3 region. TCRdb re-analysed the multiplex PCR reads in MiXCR, keeping a single row per CDR3 protein. The data hold under 40,000 distinct CDR3 sequences, with around half observed a single time. Sequenced material: blood. The receptors come from a woman between 50 and 59 years old with Graves' hyperthyroidism that later progressed to Graves' ophthalmopathy.

This clonotype is classed as medium-sized. V and J are TRBV20-1 and TRBJ2-5, with 11 positions matching TRBD2. CDR3 length: 14 residues. The ends lost 5 bases at V and 1 base at J; junction bases unmatched: 3. CDR1 and CDR2 from the germline V gene are DFQATT and SNEGSKA (reference sequence). CDR3 DNA: TGCAGTGCTCAGGGACTAGCGGTCCAAGAGACCCAGTACTTC. This encodes CSAQGLAVQETQYF.

V is TRBV20-1 and J is TRBJ2-1, with unresolved D. The V gene's germline CDR1 is DFQATT and CDR2 SNEGSKA (reference sequence). Trimming cost V 5 bases and J 12 bases, with 14 bases left between them. The CDR3 is 11 amino acids. The CDR3 spells CSAHRTDTQFF. The CDR3 coding sequence is TGCAGTGCTCACCGCACAGATACGCAGTTCTTC.

This clonotype is deemed medium-sized. The V call is TRBV24-1, the J call TRBJ2-1; TRBD2 matches 16 bases. The CDR3 totals 16 residues. V gave up 7 bases and J gave up 11 bases; unmatched junction bases: 10. Germline V gene lookup returns CDR1 KGHDR and CDR2 SFDVKD. The chain's CDR3 is CATRGEGLAGGPKQFF. CDR3 nucleotides: TGTGCCACCAGGGGGGAGGGACTAGCGGGAGGGCCAAAGCAGTTCTTC.

This chain links TRBV7-9 with TRBJ2-5; D remains unclear. Trimming cost V 2 bases and J 4 bases, with 17 bases left between them. Germline values: CDR1 SEHNR, CDR2 FQNEAQ (reference sequence). The CDR3 covers 16 residues. In DNA, the CDR3 is TGTGCCAGCAGCTTATACGCCACCAAGCAAATAGAGACCCAGTACTTC. Translation: CASSLYATKQIETQYF.

Many counts were recorded for this clonotype. V and J are TRBV30 and TRBJ1-2; no firm D call. In germline, CDR1 is GTSNPN, CDR2 SVGIG (reference sequence). Trimming stripped 0 bases from V and 6 bases from J, with 11 bases between. The CDR3 has 13 residues. CDR3: CAWSVLVDNGYTF. CDR3 nucleotide sequence: TGTGCCTGGAGTGTACTGGTCGATAATGGCTACACCTTC.

This clonotype occurred once. The chain has TRBV29-1 and TRBJ2-3; D might be TRBD2 (5 bases). CDR3 length equals 14 residues. CDR1 is SQVTM and CDR2 is ANQGSEA in the germline V gene. With 4 bases removed from V and 7 bases from J, the gap between germline ends came to 18 bases. CDR3 amino acids: CSVGLTVLPNTQYF. CDR3 sequence (DNA): TGCAGCGTTGGACTAACGGTCCTACCAAATACGCAGTATTTT.

This clonotype was counted at least ten times. The chain recombines TRBV11-1 with TRBJ2-2; a possible D gene is TRBD1 (6 bases). Germline loops: CDR1 SGHAT, CDR2 FQDESV (reference sequence). This CDR3 has 16 residues. Trimming took off 5 bases at V and 0 bases at J, with 13 bases between the two ends. The CDR3 here is CASSGAGTTNTGELFF. CDR3 nucleotide sequence: TGTGCCAGCAGCGGAGCAGGGACAACGAACACCGGGGAGCTGTTTTTT.

The chain links TRBV7-2 to TRBJ2-7, with 12 positions matching TRBD2. After removal of 6 bases from V and 2 bases from J, the junction contained 8 bases not matched to a gene. The CDR3 consists of 16 residues. CDR1 and CDR2 from the germline V gene are SGHTA and FQGNSA. CDR3 residues: CASRSGLAGGPYEQYF. CDR3 DNA: TGTGCCAGCAGATCCGGGCTAGCGGGAGGGCCCTACGAGCAGTACTTC.

Concerning this clonotype: Mismatch with germline at one junction end may stem from a read error. The chain uses TRBV12-3 or TRBV12-4 and TRBJ2-1, with D hard to call. The CDR3 consists of 15 residues. CDR3 sequence (DNA): TGTGCCGGCAGTTTTTACCAGAGCTCCTGCAATGAGCAGTTCTTC. This codes for CAGSFYQSSCNEQFF.